At least ten counts were recorded for the clone carrying this TCR beta chain. Its antigen is not known. The iRepertoire nested amplicon-rescue multiplex PCR amplified TCR alpha and beta CDR3s from RNA. TCRdb recomputed calls from the multiplex PCR reads with MiXCR, one row per CDR3 protein. The sample has over 100,000 distinct CDR3 sequences; approximately 26% are singletons. The data originate from a study of glioma-infiltrating T cells. The study's findings and limits: Only very few CDR3 sequences appeared in both tissue and blood.

V lost 6 bases and J lost 0, with 8 bases in between. Per the germline V gene, CDR1 is MNHEY and CDR2 is SVGEGT. The CDR3 runs to 14 residues. The genes are TRBV6-2 or TRBV6-3 and TRBJ2-2, with D uncertain. The origin of this receptor is a human donor with low-grade glioma or glioblastoma, undergoing nonglioma brain surgery, or in good health (not recorded which). What was sequenced was glioma tissue, nonneoplastic brain tissue, or PBMCs (not recorded which). For the CDR3, the DNA is TGTGCCAGCAGCCGTACAGCGAACACCGGGGAGCTGTTTTTT. Its protein product is CASSRTANTGELFF.